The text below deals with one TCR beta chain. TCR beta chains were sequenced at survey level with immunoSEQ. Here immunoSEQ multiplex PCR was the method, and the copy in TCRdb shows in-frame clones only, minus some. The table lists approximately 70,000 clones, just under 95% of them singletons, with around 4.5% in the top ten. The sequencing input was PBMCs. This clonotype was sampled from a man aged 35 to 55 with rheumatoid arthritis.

CDR3 region: CASSEIGIQTDTQYF. DNA for the CDR3: TGTGCCAGCAGCGAGATAGGAATCCAAACAGATACGCAGTATTTT. This chain joins TRBV7-8 and TRBJ2-3; no reliable D call. This CDR3 contains 15 residues. With 5 bases removed from V and 3 bases from J, the gap between germline ends came to 15 bases. Per the germline V gene, CDR1 is SGHVS and CDR2 is FQNEAQ. The complete variable domain, with remaining parts taken from reference TRBV7-8 and TRBJ2-3, reads GAGVSQSPRYKVAKRGQDVALRCDPISGHVSLFWYQQALGQGPEFLTYFQNEAQLDKSGLPSDRFFAERPEGSVSTLKIQRTQQEDSAVYLCASSEIGIQTDTQYFGPGTRLTVL.